One and the same sample provided the 10 T cell receptor beta chains below, sequenced in a study of T-cell reconstitution after alpha-beta-depleted transplantation in children. Unique molecular identifiers were incorporated when the TCRbeta library was constructed. TCRdb itself ran the PCR reads through MiXCR, one entry per CDR3 protein. The data show approximately 130,000 distinct CDR3 sequences, roughly 9% seen once. The sequencing here drew on PBMCs, mostly from graft donor cells, taken 180 days after TCRalphabeta/CD19-depleted stem cell transplant. These receptors were collected from a girl less than two years old who had a stem cell transplant for combined immunodeficiency, so the T cells may come from the graft donor.

This clonotype was seen a handful of times. The chain uses TRBV12-3 or TRBV12-4 and TRBJ2-1, with 8 bases matching TRBD1. V trimming: 5 bases; J trimming: 8 bases; junction bases outside the gene matches: 8. The CDR3 sequence is 14 residues long. CDR3 DNA: TGTGCCAGCAGTCCCTGGACAGGGCGCGATGAGCAGTTCTTC. Residues: CASSPWTGRDEQFF.

The V gene is TRBV7-9, the J gene TRBJ2-7; D may be TRBD1 (5 bases). The CDR3 is 13 residues long. Looked up from germline, CDR1 is SEHNR and CDR2 is FQNEAQ (reference sequence). V gave up 5 bases and J gave up 11 bases, with 19 bases separating them. CDR3 amino acids: CASSESTPGPEYF. The CDR3 DNA reads TGTGCCAGCAGCGAGTCCACCCCAGGGCCGGAGTACTTC.

J is TRBJ2-7 and V is TRBV7-9, with D perhaps matching TRBD2 (6 bases). Per germline, CDR1 SEHNR and CDR2 FQNEAQ (reference sequence). V dropped 3 bases and J dropped 2 bases, with 11 bases sitting between them. The CDR3 runs to 14 residues. Here the CDR3 DNA reads TGTGCCAGCAGCTTTGGAGGGGTCGCCTACGAGCAGTACTTC. The encoded protein is CASSFGGVAYEQYF.

The sample holds a few counts of this clonotype. The J gene is TRBJ2-7, the V gene TRBV5-1, with 7 bases matching TRBD2. The germline V gene has CDR1 SGHRS and CDR2 YFSETQ. V trimming: 1 base; J trimming: 4 bases; junction bases outside the gene matches: 5. This CDR3 contains 14 residues. The CDR3 DNA follows: TGCGCCAGCAGCTTGTGGCAGGGAGGGTACGAGCAGTACTTC. This codes for CASSLWQGGYEQYF.

This clonotype was observed a few times. V gene TRBV6-1 combines with J gene TRBJ2-2; D is possibly TRBD1 or TRBD2 (5 bases each). The CDR3 extends over 13 amino acids. V lost 6 bases, J lost 7 bases, and 12 bases lay in between. Germline assignment: CDR1 MNHNS and CDR2 SASEGT. The CDR3 bases are TGTGCCAGCAGACGGGACCTTGGCGGGGAGCTGTTTTTT. Translated, it gives CASRRDLGGELFF.

The CDR3 reads CRSSGSAWEEGYTEAFF. CDR3 coding DNA: TGCAGATCAAGTGGGAGTGCGTGGGAAGAAGGGTACACTGAAGCTTTCTTT. The V gene is TRBV20-1, the J gene TRBJ1-1; D unresolved. Germline values: CDR1 DFQATT, CDR2 SNEGSKA (reference sequence). The CDR3 contains 17 residues.

This sequence joins TRBV7-2 and TRBJ2-5, with D unclear. Looked up from germline, CDR1 is SGHTA and CDR2 is FQGNSA. The CDR3 totals 14 residues. The V end was cut by 1 base, the J end by 5 bases, with 11 bases between. The DNA of the CDR3 is TGTGCCAGCAGCTTAGTCTACCGGCGCGAGACCCAGTACTTC. It yields the protein CASSLVYRRETQYF. Full variable domain (remainder filled in from reference TRBV7-2 and TRBJ2-5): GAGVSQSPSNKVTEKGKDVELRCDPISGHTALYWYRQSLGQGLEFLIYFQGNSAPDKSGLPSDRFSAERTGGSVSTLTIQRTQQEDSAVYLCASSLVYRRETQYFGPGTRLLVL.

V gene TRBV6-1 combines with J gene TRBJ2-5; the match to TRBD1 covers 11 bases. Trimming took 5 bases from V and 1 from J; bases not matched to a gene: 9. CDR3 length equals 17 residues. CDR1 and CDR2 (germline): MNHNS, SASEGT. The DNA for the CDR3 is TGTGCCAGCAGTCATCGGACAGGGGGCTTTTCCCAAGAGACCCAGTACTTC. Protein sequence: CASSHRTGGFSQETQYF.

This clonotype was found a few times. V gene TRBV7-2 combines with J gene TRBJ2-7; a possible D gene is TRBD2 (5 bases). Germline V gene sequence: CDR1 SGHTA, CDR2 FQGNSA. Trimming shortened V by 2 bases and J by 3 bases, and 11 bases separated the two germline ends. The CDR3 runs to 14 residues. This chain's CDR3 is CASSLLEGYYEQYF. The CDR3 DNA reads as TGTGCCAGCAGCTTACTCGAGGGCTACTACGAGCAGTACTTC.

This clonotype has a handful of counts. The chain has TRBV6-2 or TRBV6-3 and TRBJ1-1; D might be TRBD1 (6 bases). Germline V gene lookup returns CDR1 MNHEY and CDR2 SVGEGT. V dropped 6 bases and J dropped 5 bases, with 13 bases sitting between them. CDR3 size: 13 residues. The CDR3 here is CASRQGVWTEAFF. The CDR3 DNA reads TGTGCCAGCAGACAGGGTGTTTGGACTGAAGCTTTCTTT.